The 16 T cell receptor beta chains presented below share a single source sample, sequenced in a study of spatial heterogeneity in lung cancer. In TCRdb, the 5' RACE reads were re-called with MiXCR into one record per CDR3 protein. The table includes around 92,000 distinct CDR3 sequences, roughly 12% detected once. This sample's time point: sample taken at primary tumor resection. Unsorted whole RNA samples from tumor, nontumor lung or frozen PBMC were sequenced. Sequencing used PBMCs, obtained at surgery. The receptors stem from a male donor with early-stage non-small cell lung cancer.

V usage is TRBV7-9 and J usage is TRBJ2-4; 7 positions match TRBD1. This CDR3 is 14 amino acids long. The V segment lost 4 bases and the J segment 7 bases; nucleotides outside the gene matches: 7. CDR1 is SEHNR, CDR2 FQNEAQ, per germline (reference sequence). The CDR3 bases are TGTGCCAGCAGCTCGGACAGGTCCAGGAACATTCAGTACTTC. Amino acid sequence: CASSSDRSRNIQYF. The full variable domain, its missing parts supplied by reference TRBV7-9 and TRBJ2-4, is DTGVSQNPRHKITKRGQNVTFRCDPISEHNRLYWYRQTLGQGPEFLTYFQNEAQLEKSRLLSDRFSAERPKGSFSTLEIQRTEQGDSAMYLCASSSDRSRNIQYFGAGTRLSVL.

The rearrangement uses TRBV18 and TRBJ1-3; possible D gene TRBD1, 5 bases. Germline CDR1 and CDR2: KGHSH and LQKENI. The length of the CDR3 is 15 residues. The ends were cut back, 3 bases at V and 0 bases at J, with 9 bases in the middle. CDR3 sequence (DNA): TGTGCCAGCTCACCTGGACACCACTCTGGAAACACCATATATTTT. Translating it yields CASSPGHHSGNTIYF.

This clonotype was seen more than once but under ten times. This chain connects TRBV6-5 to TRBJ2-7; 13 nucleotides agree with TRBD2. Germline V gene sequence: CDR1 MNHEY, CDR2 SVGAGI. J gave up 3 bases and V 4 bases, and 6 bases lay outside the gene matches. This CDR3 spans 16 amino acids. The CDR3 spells CASSSPRTSGGYEQYF. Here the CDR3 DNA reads TGTGCCAGCAGTTCCCCCCGGACTAGCGGGGGCTACGAGCAGTACTTC.

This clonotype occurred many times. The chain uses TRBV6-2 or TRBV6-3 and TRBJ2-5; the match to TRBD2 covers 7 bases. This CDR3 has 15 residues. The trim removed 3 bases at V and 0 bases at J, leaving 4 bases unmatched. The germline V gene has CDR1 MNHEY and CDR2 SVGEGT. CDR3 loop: CASSYLAENQETQYF. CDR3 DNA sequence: TGTGCCAGCAGTTATCTAGCGGAGAACCAAGAGACCCAGTACTTC.

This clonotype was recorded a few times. The CDR3 sequence: CASSRRRGGGEKLFF. In DNA, the CDR3 is TGCGCCAGCAGCCGGCGGAGGGGCGGCGGTGAAAAACTGTTTTTT. J is TRBJ1-4 and V is TRBV4-3; D is perhaps TRBD1 (5 bases). V was clipped by 4 bases and J by 7 bases, with 16 bases between them. Germline values: CDR1 LGHNA, CDR2 YSLEER. CDR3 length: 15 residues.

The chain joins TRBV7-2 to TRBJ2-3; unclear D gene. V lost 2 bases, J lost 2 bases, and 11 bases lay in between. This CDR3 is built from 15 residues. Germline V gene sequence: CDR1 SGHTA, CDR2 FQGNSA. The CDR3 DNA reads TGTGCCAGCAGCTTACTTCTGGGCCCCACAGATACGCAGTATTTT. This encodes CASSLLLGPTDTQYF.

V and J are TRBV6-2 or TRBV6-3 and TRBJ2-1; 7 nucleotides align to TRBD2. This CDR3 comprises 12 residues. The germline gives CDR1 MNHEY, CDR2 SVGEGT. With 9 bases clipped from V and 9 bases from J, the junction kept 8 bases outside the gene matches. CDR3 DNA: TGTGCCAGAGCCGGGCGGGAGTCTGAGCAGTTCTTC. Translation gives CARAGRESEQFF.

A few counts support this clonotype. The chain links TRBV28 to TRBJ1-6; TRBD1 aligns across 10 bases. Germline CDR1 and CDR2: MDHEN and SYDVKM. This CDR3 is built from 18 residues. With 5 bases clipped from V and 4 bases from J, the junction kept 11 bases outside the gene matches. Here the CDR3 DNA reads TGTGCCAGCAGTACCGGGACAGGGGCCAATGTATATAATTCACCCCTCCACTTT. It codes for CASSTGTGANVYNSPLHF.

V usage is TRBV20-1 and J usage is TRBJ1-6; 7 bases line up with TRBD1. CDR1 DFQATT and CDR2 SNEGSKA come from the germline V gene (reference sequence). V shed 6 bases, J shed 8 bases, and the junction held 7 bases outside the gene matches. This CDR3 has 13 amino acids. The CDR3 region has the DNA TGCAGTGCCATACAGGGGAGGGATTCACCCCTCCACTTT. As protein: CSAIQGRDSPLHF.

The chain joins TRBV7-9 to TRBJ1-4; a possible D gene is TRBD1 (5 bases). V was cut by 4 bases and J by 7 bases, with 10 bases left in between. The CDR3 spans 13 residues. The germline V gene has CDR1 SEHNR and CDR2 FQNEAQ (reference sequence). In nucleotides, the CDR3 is TGTGCCAGCAGCTCGGCCGGGACTGAAAAACTGTTTTTT. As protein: CASSSAGTEKLFF.

CDR3 sequence reads: CSAGHRGTEAFF. The CDR3 region has the DNA TGCAGTGCTGGACACAGAGGCACTGAAGCTTTCTTT. The J gene is TRBJ1-1, the V gene TRBV20-1; perhaps TRBD1 as D (5 bases). Germline CDR1 and CDR2: DFQATT and SNEGSKA (reference sequence). CDR3 length equals 12 residues. V was shortened by 5 bases and J by 4 bases, with 11 bases between the two germline ends.

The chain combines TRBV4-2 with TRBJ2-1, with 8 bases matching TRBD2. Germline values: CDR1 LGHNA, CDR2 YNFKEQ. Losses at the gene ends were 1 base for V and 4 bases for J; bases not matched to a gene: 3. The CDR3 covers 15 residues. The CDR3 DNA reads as TGTGCCAGCAGCCAAGGTGAGCGGGAGTACAATGAGCAGTTCTTC. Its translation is CASSQGEREYNEQFF.

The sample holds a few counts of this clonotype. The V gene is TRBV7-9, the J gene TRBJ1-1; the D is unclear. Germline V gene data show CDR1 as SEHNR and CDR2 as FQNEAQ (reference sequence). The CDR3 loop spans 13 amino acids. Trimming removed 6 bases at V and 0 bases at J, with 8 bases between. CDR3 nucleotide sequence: TGTGCCAGCAGGTATCTGATGAACACTGAAGCTTTCTTT. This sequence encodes CASRYLMNTEAFF.

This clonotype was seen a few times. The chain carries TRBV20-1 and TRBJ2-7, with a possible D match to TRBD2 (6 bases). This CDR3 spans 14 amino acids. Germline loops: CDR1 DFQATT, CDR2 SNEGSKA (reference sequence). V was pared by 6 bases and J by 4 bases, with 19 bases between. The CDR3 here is CSARPLGGNYEQYF. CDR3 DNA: TGCAGTGCCAGGCCACTGGGGGGAAATTACGAGCAGTACTTC.

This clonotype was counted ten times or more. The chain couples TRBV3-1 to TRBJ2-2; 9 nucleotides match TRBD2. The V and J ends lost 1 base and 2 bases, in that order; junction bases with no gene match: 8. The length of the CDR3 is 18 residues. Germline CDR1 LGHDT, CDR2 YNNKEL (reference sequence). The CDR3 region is CASSQGNSGRRNTGELFF. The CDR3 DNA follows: TGTGCCAGCAGCCAAGGGAATAGCGGGAGAAGAAACACCGGGGAGCTGTTTTTT.

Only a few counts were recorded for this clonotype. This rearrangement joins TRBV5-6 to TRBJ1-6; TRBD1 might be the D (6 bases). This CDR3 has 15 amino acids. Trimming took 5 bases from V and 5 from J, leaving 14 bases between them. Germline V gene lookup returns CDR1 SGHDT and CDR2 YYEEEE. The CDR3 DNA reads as TGTGCCAGCAGTTCGGACAGCCGTAATAATTCACCCCTCCACTTT. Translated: CASSSDSRNNSPLHF.